Listed below are T cell receptor beta chains from one sample, sequenced in a study of OX40 agonist ivuxolimab in advanced cancers. Using immunoSEQ multiplex PCR, the repertoire was profiled, and TCRdb retains in-frame clones only, with some absent. In the table there are 72,000 or so clones, around 86% of which are singletons. The source material was CD4+ or CD8+ T cells sorted from blood, sampled in a trial of the OX40 agonist ivuxolimab. The source of these receptors is an adult with an advanced solid tumor such as melanoma, head and neck, liver or kidney cancer. Both conserved end residues are part of each CDR3. A D gene is named only where the DNA matches it firmly. Clone size is stated in some rows and not others, as once, few, many or a class when expanded.

D,V,size,J,CDR3
-,TRBV11-2,-,TRBJ2-2,CASSSVRLNTGELFF
-,TRBV5-1,once,TRBJ2-7,CASSATGYEQYF
TRBD2,TRBV7-9,-,TRBJ2-1,CASSRSWWEGRRNEQFF
-,TRBV25-1,few,TRBJ1-5,CASSTTGSNQPQHF
-,TRBV19,-,TRBJ2-4,CASSIAWTTSAKNIQYF
-,TRBV7-2,-,TRBJ1-2,CASSDGNVNGYTF
-,TRBV7-6,once,TRBJ1-5,CASSLERGGRGNQPQHF
-,TRBV5-1,-,TRBJ2-5,CASSLAGYQETQYF
TRBD2,TRBV10-3,-,TRBJ2-1,CAIRYGASGNNEQFF
-,TRBV28,-,TRBJ1-6,CASSFPTGRDSPLHF
-,TRBV11-2,-,TRBJ2-3,CASSPSFTPGGRTDTQYF
-,TRBV25-1,-,TRBJ2-1,CASTPPRNGQYYNEQFF
TRBD1,TRBV5-1,-,TRBJ1-2,CASSGDRDPLYGFTF
-,TRBV15,-,TRBJ2-5,CATSVVGETQYF
-,TRBV6-5,-,TRBJ1-5,CASSPGLSQPQHF
-,TRBV5-4,few,TRBJ1-2,CASSPEVVYGYTF
-,TRBV5-1,-,TRBJ1-1,CASSSGTSNTEAFF
-,TRBV5-5,-,TRBJ1-2,CASSLGQVLYGYTF
TRBD2,TRBV5-1,-,TRBJ2-7,CASSLLGGPKYF
TRBD1,TRBV5-1,-,TRBJ1-2,CASSLGQGDGYTF
-,TRBV5-3,-,TRBJ2-7,CARSFATYADEQYF
-,TRBV7-9,-,TRBJ2-7,CASSPGPYEQYF
-,TRBV9,-,TRBJ2-3,CASSVVRLVPGTDTQYF
-,TRBV5-6,once,TRBJ2-1,CASSFLAPNEQFF
TRBD2,TRBV14,-,TRBJ2-2,CASSPFPASGSDFGSGELFF
-,TRBV14,-,TRBJ1-2,CASSPLKYYGYTF
-,TRBV6-1,-,TRBJ1-4,CASRQLSEKLFF
TRBD2,TRBV27,few,TRBJ2-2,CASSRLAVNTGELFF
-,TRBV28,-,TRBJ2-7,CASSGVLYEQYF
-,TRBV6-1,-,TRBJ2-7,CASNVLTYEQYF
-,TRBV21-1,-,TRBJ1-5,CASSKGYGLRNQPQHF
TRBD2,TRBV7-9,-,TRBJ2-3,CASSPGLVDTQYF
-,TRBV10-2,-,TRBJ2-7,CASTRGDSYEQYF
TRBD2,TRBV5-1,-,TRBJ2-1,CASTGLAGDRNEQFF
TRBD2,TRBV19,few,TRBJ2-2,CASRVGTSGTGELFF
-,TRBV5-1,once,TRBJ2-5,CASSPLTGAYQETQYF
TRBD2,TRBV18,few,TRBJ2-1,CASSRPGLEGNEQFF
TRBD2,TRBV7-9,-,TRBJ2-1,CASSFIQRDRNEQFF
TRBD2,TRBV9,-,TRBJ2-1,CASSPGLAKYNEQFF
-,TRBV6-5,-,TRBJ1-2,CASHGDVGYTF
-,TRBV19,-,TRBJ2-7,CASSNAGTNSYEQYF
-,TRBV7-9,-,TRBJ2-5,CASSPSRLDRKIEETQYF
-,TRBV6-1,many,TRBJ1-2,CASSVLKNYGYTF
TRBD1,TRBV19,-,TRBJ2-5,CASSIHTTGVAETQYF
-,TRBV21-1,-,TRBJ2-1,CASSTESGSPSYNEQFF
-,TRBV21-1,-,TRBJ1-1,CASSIPANTEAFF
-,TRBV5-6,-,TRBJ2-3,CASSREPTDTQYF
TRBD1,TRBV28,-,TRBJ2-3,CASSRSGQGVADTQYF
-,TRBV14,-,TRBJ1-2,CASSQDHLTDYGYTF
-,TRBV6-6,-,TRBJ2-2,CASSYGAGTGELFF
TRBD2,TRBV7-2,-,TRBJ2-1,CASSLETSGRNEQFF
TRBD1,TRBV7-9,-,TRBJ2-6,CASSLGSGGPGANVLTF
-,TRBV18,-,TRBJ2-3,CASSLSRRTDTQYF
TRBD1,TRBV11-3,-,TRBJ1-2,CASSAGQSGYTF
-,TRBV7-6,-,TRBJ2-7,CASSRLGAYEQYF
-,TRBV5-4,-,TRBJ2-7,CASSRDGAYEQYF